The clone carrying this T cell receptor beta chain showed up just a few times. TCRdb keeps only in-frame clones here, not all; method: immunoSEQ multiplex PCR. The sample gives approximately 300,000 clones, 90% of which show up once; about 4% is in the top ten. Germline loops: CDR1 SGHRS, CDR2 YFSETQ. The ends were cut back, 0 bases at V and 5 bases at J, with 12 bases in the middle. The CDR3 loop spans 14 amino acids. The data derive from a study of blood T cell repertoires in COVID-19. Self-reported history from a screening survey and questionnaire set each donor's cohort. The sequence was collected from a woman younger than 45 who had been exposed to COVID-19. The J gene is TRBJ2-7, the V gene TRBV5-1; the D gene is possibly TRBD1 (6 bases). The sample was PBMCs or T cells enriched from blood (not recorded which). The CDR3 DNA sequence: TGCGCCAGCAGCTTGGTGGGGGCGCCGAACGAGCAGTACTTC. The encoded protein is CASSLVGAPNEQYF.